These 8 T cell receptor beta chains came from one sample sequenced in a study of T cells after yellow fever vaccination. TCRdb re-called the 5' RACE reads through MiXCR, storing one row per CDR3 protein. This table has roughly 120,000 distinct CDR3 sequences, roughly 8.9% appearing once. The sequenced sample was CD8+ T cells sorted from PBMCs, obtained 45 days after the yellow fever booster vaccination. The receptor set was obtained from a man younger than 40 who received the YFV17D yellow fever vaccine.

This clonotype occurred many times. The chain is built from TRBV28 and TRBJ2-5; TRBD1 matches 7 bases. Germline-derived CDR1 and CDR2 are MDHEN and SYDVKM. This CDR3 is 15 amino acids long. Trimming removed 4 bases from V and 1 base from J; junction bases left unmatched: 6. The CDR3 loop is CASSSGQRIQETQYF. The CDR3 nucleotides are TGTGCCAGCAGTTCGGGACAGAGAATCCAAGAGACCCAGTACTTC.

This clonotype was seen a few times. V gene TRBV4-3 combines with J gene TRBJ2-1; D may be TRBD1 or TRBD2 (5 bases each). The germline CDR1 and CDR2 sequences are LGHNA and YSLEER. V gave up 4 bases and J gave up 0 bases, with 16 bases separating them. The CDR3 length is 17 residues. The CDR3 loop is CASSPYLMGVSYNEQFF. The CDR3 bases are TGCGCCAGCAGCCCCTATCTAATGGGGGTCTCCTACAATGAGCAGTTCTTC.

This clonotype appeared a few times. The chain has TRBV7-2 and TRBJ2-7; 11 bases match TRBD1. This CDR3 is 15 amino acids long. Looked up from germline, CDR1 is SGHTA and CDR2 is FQGNSA. The V segment lost 3 bases and the J segment 2 bases; nucleotides outside the gene matches: 3. The CDR3 here is CASSLTGQGAYEQYF. The CDR3 bases are TGTGCCAGCAGCTTGACGGGACAGGGGGCCTACGAGCAGTACTTC.

This clonotype was found a few times. V usage is TRBV10-2 and J usage is TRBJ2-5; TRBD2 is a possible D gene (5 bases). The germline V gene encodes CDR1 WSHSY and CDR2 SAAADI. V gave up 3 bases and J gave up 4 bases, with 18 bases separating them. This CDR3 comprises 16 residues. In DNA form, the CDR3 reads TGCGCCAGCAGTGACTCACCCCGAGTAGGGAGAGAGACCCAGTACTTC. Encoded protein: CASSDSPRVGRETQYF.

This clonotype was detected only a few times. In DNA form, the CDR3 reads TGTGCCAGCAGCCAGCCCGAGCAAGGTGAGCAGTTCTTC. Translated: CASSQPEQGEQFF. The V gene is TRBV14, the J gene TRBJ2-1; D is ambiguous. The CDR3 covers 13 residues. V lost 3 bases, J lost 9 bases, and 12 bases lay in between. Germline V gene data show CDR1 as SGHDN and CDR2 as FVKESK.

This clonotype has at least ten counts. The J gene is TRBJ2-1, the V gene TRBV20-1; possibly TRBD1 for D (6 bases). Trimming stripped 5 bases from V and 7 bases from J, with 21 bases between. Germline lookup yields CDR1 DFQATT and CDR2 SNEGSKA (reference sequence). CDR3 size: 15 residues. The CDR3 loop reads CSAELVTSRGNEQFF. In nucleotides, the CDR3 is TGCAGTGCTGAACTGGTCACTTCTAGGGGGAATGAGCAGTTCTTC.

This clonotype was recorded a few times. This rearrangement joins TRBV6-1 to TRBJ2-1, with 8 bases fitting TRBD1. Germline values: CDR1 MNHNS, CDR2 SASEGT. J was trimmed by 7 bases and V by 6 bases; bases with no gene match: 8. The CDR3 has 14 residues. The CDR3 here is CASSNTGGRNEQFF. CDR3 bases: TGTGCCAGCAGCAATACAGGGGGTAGGAATGAGCAGTTCTTC.

This clonotype was found many times. Written as DNA, the CDR3 is TGTGCCAGCAGTCGGACCGTAAACGGTGGAAACACCATATATTTT. Its protein product is CASSRTVNGGNTIYF. The chain recombines TRBV6-1 with TRBJ1-3; D is uncertain. CDR1 is MNHNS and CDR2 is SASEGT in the germline V gene. The CDR3 extends over 15 amino acids. With 5 bases removed from V and 3 bases from J, the gap between germline ends came to 14 bases.